Below, 19 T cell receptor beta chains from the same sample are listed, as sequenced in a study of blood T cell repertoires in COVID-19. TCRdb's table, derived via immunoSEQ multiplex PCR, lists solely in-frame clones and lacks some. Here the sample spans approximately 180,000 clones, 87% being singletons. Material for sequencing was peripheral blood. The receptors derive from a man in his 60s with active or convalescent COVID-19.

This chain joins TRBV6-5 and TRBJ1-6, with 9 bases fitting TRBD1. The CDR3 is 15 residues long. Germline CDR1 and CDR2: MNHEY and SVGAGI. The V and J ends lost 6 bases and 10 bases, in that order; junction bases with no gene match: 10. The CDR3: CASSRVQGAESPLHF. CDR3 DNA: TGTGCCAGCAGCCGTGTACAGGGGGCAGAATCACCCCTCCACTTT.

On this clone itself: Other DNA sequences within the sample encode an identical CDR3. The chain links TRBV5-1 to TRBJ1-5; D possibly corresponds to TRBD1 (5 bases). V was cut by 1 base and J by 0 bases, with 8 bases left in between. The CDR3 consists of 15 residues. Germline loops: CDR1 SGHRS, CDR2 YFSETQ. CDR3 loop: CASSLTGSSNQPQHF. Written as DNA, the CDR3 is TGCGCCAGCAGCTTGACAGGTAGTAGCAATCAGCCCCAGCATTTT.

The CDR3 sequence is CASSPRQGPFETQYF. As DNA, the CDR3 is TGTGCCAGTAGTCCCCGACAGGGTCCCTTTGAGACCCAGTACTTC. The V gene is TRBV19, the J gene TRBJ2-5, with 7 bases matching TRBD1. After removal of 5 bases from V and 5 bases from J, the junction contained 11 bases not matched to a gene. Germline V gives CDR1 LNHDA, CDR2 SQIVND (reference sequence). The CDR3 runs 15 residues.

This sequence joins TRBV7-6 and TRBJ1-5, with D tentatively TRBD1 (6 bases). CDR1 is SGHVS, CDR2 FNYEAQ, per germline. V lost 1 base, J lost 4 bases, and 11 bases lay in between. The CDR3 has 15 amino acids. This chain's CDR3 is CASSLGDRGNQPQHF. DNA of the CDR3: TGTGCCAGCAGCTTAGGGGATAGGGGGAATCAGCCCCAGCATTTT.

This chain uses TRBV4-1 with TRBJ2-7; weak D call: TRBD1 (6 bases). Per the germline V gene, CDR1 is MGHRA and CDR2 is YSYEKL. Between the trimmed V and J ends, which lost 1 base and 2 bases, there was a span of 12 bases. The CDR3 has 15 residues. The CDR3 here is CASSQGAGEPYEQYF. In DNA form, the CDR3 reads TGCGCCAGCAGCCAAGGTGCAGGGGAACCCTACGAGCAGTACTTC.

This clone occurred once. CDR3 region: CASRVDRDGNTIYF. The CDR3, as DNA: TGTGCCAGCAGGGTAGACAGGGACGGAAACACCATATATTTT. The chain couples TRBV6-5 to TRBJ1-3, with 7 nucleotides matching TRBD1. Germline V gene data show CDR1 as MNHEY and CDR2 as SVGAGI. The CDR3 spans 14 residues. The junction had 6 bases not matched to a gene; V was cut back by 6 bases and J by 4 bases.

The chain links TRBV27 to TRBJ1-4; 11 nucleotides line up with TRBD1. The CDR3 runs 15 residues. The germline V gene encodes CDR1 MNHEY and CDR2 SMNVEV (reference sequence). Trimming took 5 bases from V and 7 from J; bases not matched to a gene: 6. CDR3 protein: CASSPGTGGIEKLFF. The CDR3 bases are TGTGCCAGCAGTCCAGGGACAGGGGGGATTGAAAAACTGTTTTTT.

This chain uses TRBV18 with TRBJ1-1, with 8 bases that match TRBD1. The J segment lost 8 bases and the V segment lost 2 bases, leaving 10 bases of the junction unmatched. Germline V gene sequence: CDR1 KGHSH, CDR2 LQKENI. The CDR3 totals 15 residues. CDR3 sequence: CASSPTTGRDREAFF. DNA for the CDR3: TGTGCCAGCTCACCAACCACAGGACGGGACAGGGAAGCTTTCTTT.

The chain joins TRBV18 to TRBJ1-6, with TRBD1 matching 8 bases. The V gene's germline CDR1 is KGHSH and CDR2 LQKENI. The CDR3 is made up of 16 amino acids. J lost 9 bases, V lost 6 bases, and 13 bases had no gene match. CDR3 sequence: CASSGQGLMGGSPLHF. The CDR3 nucleotides read TGTGCCAGCTCCGGACAGGGCCTAATGGGGGGTTCACCCCTCCACTTT.

This chain joins TRBV11-2 and TRBJ1-2; D may be TRBD1 (5 bases). The CDR3 loop spans 13 amino acids. V dropped 1 base and J dropped 6 bases, with 9 bases sitting between them. Germline-derived CDR1 and CDR2 are SGHAT and FQNNGV. This chain's CDR3 is CASSLVGGDGYTF. As DNA, the CDR3 is TGTGCCAGCAGCTTAGTGGGGGGAGATGGCTACACCTTC.

The rearrangement uses TRBV25-1 and TRBJ2-7; TRBD1 agrees at 9 bases. The CDR3 spans 15 residues. Germline assignment: CDR1 MGHDK and CDR2 SYGVNS. V shed 2 bases and J 3 bases; nucleotides not matched to a gene: 5. This chain's CDR3 is CASSETGGNYYEQYF. CDR3 nucleotide sequence: TGTGCCAGCAGTGAAACAGGGGGCAACTACTACGAGCAGTACTTC.

The CDR3 DNA follows: TGTGCCAGCCGGAAGGGGCCAAACACTGAAGCTTTCTTT. This codes for CASRKGPNTEAFF. The chain couples TRBV2 to TRBJ1-1, with D possibly TRBD1 on 5 matching bases. The V and J ends lost 8 bases and 2 bases respectively, with 12 bases between them. The length of the CDR3 is 13 residues. CDR1 and CDR2 from the germline V gene are SNHLY and FYNNEI. The full variable domain, its missing parts supplied by reference TRBV2 and TRBJ1-1, is EPEVTQTPSHQVTQMGQEVILRCVPISNHLYFYWYRQILGQKVEFLVSFYNNEISEKSEIFDDQFSVERPDGSNFTLKIRSTKLEDSAMYFCASRKGPNTEAFFGQGTRLTVV.

The V call is TRBV2, the J call TRBJ1-4; 7 bases align to TRBD1. J gave up 5 bases and V 7 bases, and 4 bases lay outside the gene matches. The CDR3 loop spans 13 amino acids. CDR1 SNHLY and CDR2 FYNNEI come from the germline V gene. CDR3 nucleotides: TGTGCCAGCAAACAGGGGTGGAATGAAAAACTGTTTTTT. Protein: CASKQGWNEKLFF.

The table lists this clone with many counts. This sequence joins TRBV7-9 and TRBJ2-3; no clear D gene. Trimming removed 1 base from V and 1 base from J, with 15 bases in between. Per the germline V gene, CDR1 is SEHNR and CDR2 is FQNEAQ (reference sequence). The CDR3 totals 17 residues. The CDR3 sequence is CASSLGCTDPCTDTQYF. The CDR3 DNA follows: TGTGCCAGCAGCTTAGGCTGTACAGACCCATGCACAGATACGCAGTATTTT.

The table lists this clone with a few counts. This chain joins TRBV12-3 or TRBV12-4 and TRBJ1-1; D unresolved. The CDR3 runs to 13 residues. V shed 6 bases and J shed 0 bases, with 8 bases lying between them. CDR3 sequence: CASRFTLNTEAFF. The CDR3 DNA follows: TGTGCCAGCAGGTTTACACTGAACACTGAAGCTTTCTTT.

The rearrangement links TRBV5-4 to TRBJ1-2, with D perhaps matching TRBD1 (6 bases). The length of the CDR3 is 13 residues. The ends were cut back, 3 bases at V and 8 bases at J, with 14 bases in the middle. Germline CDR1 reads SGHNT; CDR2 reads YYREEE (reference sequence). The DNA of the CDR3 is TGTGCCAGCAGCTCTTCAGGGGCCCACGGCTACACCTTC. It encodes CASSSSGAHGYTF.

The chain combines TRBV6-5 with TRBJ2-7; D not resolved. CDR1 is MNHEY, CDR2 SVGAGI, per germline. The CDR3 spans 14 residues. V lost 6 bases and J 6 bases, leaving 18 bases between the germline ends. CDR3 loop: CASSYTQVSAEQYF. The CDR3 coding sequence is TGTGCCAGCAGCTACACGCAGGTCTCGGCCGAGCAGTACTTC.

The V and J genes are TRBV27 and TRBJ1-5, with D uncertain. The V and J ends lost 2 bases and 1 base respectively, with 9 bases between them. The germline CDR1 and CDR2 sequences are MNHEY and SMNVEV (reference sequence). The CDR3 has 15 residues. The CDR3 here is CASSLNPGSNQPQHF. For the CDR3, the DNA is TGTGCCAGCAGTTTAAACCCCGGGAGCAATCAGCCCCAGCATTTT.

This clone was counted a single time. V is TRBV19 and J is TRBJ1-1; D is possibly TRBD1 (5 bases). V lost 3 bases, J lost 0 bases, and 11 bases lay in between. Per germline, CDR1 LNHDA and CDR2 SQIVND (reference sequence). The CDR3 has 15 residues. This chain's CDR3 is CASSISGHMNTEAFF. The CDR3 DNA sequence: TGTGCCAGTAGTATCTCCGGACATATGAACACTGAAGCTTTCTTT.